Listed below are T cell receptor beta chains from one sample, sequenced in a study of shared T cell receptors in the human thymus. Profiling relied on immunoSEQ multiplex PCR, and the TCRdb table lists in-frame clones only, not all of them. The table has 630,000 or so clones, around 87% seen once. The same specimen was also included in a second study, on human thymus T cells.

Sequencing was performed on thymocytes. Every receptor here comes from a boy younger than two with a congenital heart defect. Each CDR3 is given with its conserved first and last residue. The order of the fields is J gene, clone size, D gene, CDR3 length, V gene, CDR3 protein, CDR3 DNA. A D gene is named only where the DNA matches it firmly. The listing skips clone size in some rows; elsewhere it reads once, few, many or a size class.

>TRBJ2-5|NA|NA|17|TRBV7-9
CASSLALGPFDQETQYF
TGTGCCAGCAGCTTAGCGCTGGGCCCCTTCGACCAAGAGACCCAGTACTTC
>TRBJ2-3|NA|NA|13|TRBV25-1
CASSRGDSDTQYF
TGTGCCAGCAGTCGTGGAGATTCGGATACGCAGTATTTT
>TRBJ1-3|NA|TRBD1|14|TRBV14
CASSQQGAGNTIYF
TGTGCCAGCAGCCAACAGGGGGCAGGAAACACCATATATTTT
>TRBJ1-3|NA|NA|14|TRBV10-3
CAIGAGASGNTIYF
TGTGCCATCGGGGCAGGGGCCTCTGGAAACACCATATATTTT
>TRBJ1-4|NA|NA|16|TRBV4-1
CASSQDQAGIGEKLFF
TGCGCCAGCAGCCAAGATCAAGCGGGGATCGGTGAAAAACTGTTTTTT
>TRBJ2-1|once|TRBD2|14|TRBV5-1
CASSLAGEDNEQFF
TGCGCCAGCAGTTTAGCGGGAGAGGACAATGAGCAGTTCTTC
>TRBJ2-5|NA|NA|13|TRBV7-6
CASSPGISETQYF
TGTGCCAGCAGCCCGGGAATCTCTGAGACCCAGTACTTC
>TRBJ1-1|NA|NA|14|TRBV6-6
CASSYSSCDTEAFF
TGTGCCAGCAGTTACTCATCCTGCGACACTGAAGCTTTCTTT
>TRBJ1-1|NA|TRBD1|15|TRBV6-1
CASSEAIRTGAEAFF
TGTGCCAGCAGTGAAGCGATAAGGACAGGGGCTGAAGCTTTCTTT
>TRBJ2-7|NA|TRBD1|14|TRBV6-5
CASSYDRGEREQYF
TGTGCCAGCAGTTACGACAGGGGGGAACGCGAGCAGTACTTC
>TRBJ2-3|NA|NA|18|TRBV25-1
CASSESVLREFSTDTQYF
TGTGCCAGCAGTGAATCTGTTCTTCGGGAGTTTAGCACAGATACGCAGTATTTT
>TRBJ1-1|few|NA|14|TRBV14
CASSQRDRNTEAFF
TGTGCCAGCAGCCAGAGAGACAGGAACACTGAAGCTTTCTTT
>TRBJ2-2|NA|TRBD1|16|TRBV18
CASTHGTGGNTGELFF
TGTGCCAGCACGCATGGGACAGGGGGAAACACCGGGGAGCTGTTTTTT
>TRBJ2-1|NA|NA|20|TRBV15
CATSRARAQGWRSSYNEQFF
TGTGCCACCAGCAGAGCGAGGGCCCAGGGGTGGAGGAGCTCCTACAATGAGCAGTTCTTC
>TRBJ2-7|NA|NA|15|TRBV2
CASSEMEGGGYEQYF
TGTGCCAGCAGTGAGATGGAGGGTGGTGGGTACGAGCAGTACTTC
>TRBJ2-1|NA|TRBD2|17|TRBV14
CASSPKTSGDSYNEQFF
TGTGCCAGCAGCCCGAAGACTAGCGGGGATTCCTACAATGAGCAGTTCTTC
>TRBJ2-1|NA|TRBD1|16|TRBV5-1
CASSLASGQGLNEQFF
TGCGCCAGCAGCTTGGCCTCGGGACAGGGACTCAATGAGCAGTTCTTC
>TRBJ2-2|NA|NA|15|TRBV27
CASRGKVRDDGELFF
TGTGCCAGCAGGGGGAAGGTCCGGGATGACGGGGAGCTGTTTTTT
>TRBJ2-5|NA|NA|11|TRBV20-1
CSASGVETQYF
TGCAGTGCTAGCGGTGTAGAGACCCAGTACTTC
>TRBJ2-6|once|NA|17|TRBV7-8
CASSPPGGGSGANVLTF
TGTGCCAGCAGCCCCCCCGGGGGAGGCTCTGGGGCCAACGTCCTGACTTTC
>TRBJ2-5|NA|TRBD2|16|TRBV7-6
CASGTSGGARQETQYF
TGTGCCAGCGGGACTAGCGGGGGGGCGCGCCAAGAGACCCAGTACTTC
>TRBJ1-3|NA|TRBD1|17|TRBV12-5
CASAQTGGRLSGNTIYF
TGTGCTAGTGCCCAGACAGGGGGCCGTCTCTCTGGAAACACCATATATTTT
>TRBJ2-5|once|TRBD2|17|TRBV5-6
CASSFGLAGAWGETQYF
TGTGCCAGCAGCTTTGGACTAGCGGGAGCCTGGGGCGAGACCCAGTACTTC
>TRBJ1-1|NA|TRBD1|13|TRBV5-1
CASSWGDRDEAFF
TGCGCCAGCAGCTGGGGGGACAGGGATGAAGCTTTCTTT
>TRBJ2-7|few|TRBD2|14|TRBV28
CASSCGGVRSKQYF
TGTGCCAGCAGTTGTGGGGGGGTTCGTAGTAAGCAGTACTTC
>TRBJ2-5|NA|TRBD2|14|TRBV10-3
CAISDRGGQETQYF
TGTGCCATCAGTGATCGGGGAGGGCAAGAGACCCAGTACTTC
>TRBJ1-4|NA|TRBD1|17|TRBV27
CASSLAGQGLTNEKLFF
TGTGCCAGCAGTTTGGCGGGACAGGGCCTAACTAATGAAAAACTGTTTTTT